This T cell receptor beta chain was identified in a study of cytomegalovirus exposure and HLA in healthy donors. Study findings and constraints: Reported results showed that the classifier diagnosed cytomegalovirus status with high specificity and sensitivity.

There are 14 residues in the CDR3. From germline, CDR1 is SGHRS and CDR2 YFSETQ. V was pared by 0 bases and J by 4 bases, with 2 bases of the junction left unmatched. A note on this clone: Its cognate antigen is unknown.

Method: immunoSEQ multiplex PCR; TCRdb's copy keeps in-frame clones and lacks some. The sample lists 140,000 or so clones, around 89% seen once, with 6.2% in the top ten. The clonotype was recovered from a woman aged 25 to 39 in good health and CMV-seropositive. Sequences were obtained from PBMCs. This chain connects TRBV5-1 to TRBJ1-2; 8 nucleotides align to TRBD1. The CDR3 here is CASSLETGAYGYTF. The CDR3 nucleotides are TGCGCCAGCAGCTTGGAGACAGGGGCCTATGGCTACACCTTC.